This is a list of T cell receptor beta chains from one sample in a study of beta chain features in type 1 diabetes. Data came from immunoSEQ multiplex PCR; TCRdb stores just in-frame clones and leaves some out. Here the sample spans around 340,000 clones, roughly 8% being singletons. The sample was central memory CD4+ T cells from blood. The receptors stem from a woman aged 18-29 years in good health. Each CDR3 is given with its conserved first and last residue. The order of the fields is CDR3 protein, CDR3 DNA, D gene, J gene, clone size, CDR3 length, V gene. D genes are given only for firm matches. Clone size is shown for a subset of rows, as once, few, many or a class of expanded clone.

CDR3: CASSPNRGKDGYTF; DNA: TGTGCCAGCTCACCAAACAGGGGGAAGGACGGCTACACCTTC; D: TRBD1; J: TRBJ1-2; size: many; length: 14; V: TRBV18
CDR3: CASSLVASGRYNEQFF; DNA: TGTGCCAGCAGCTTAGTGGCTAGCGGCCGCTACAATGAGCAGTTCTTC; D: TRBD2; J: TRBJ2-1; size: few; length: 16; V: TRBV7-8
CDR3: CASLSGHGTEETQYF; DNA: TGTGCCAGCTTATCTGGCCACGGGACAGAAGAGACCCAGTACTTC; D: TRBD1; J: TRBJ2-5; size: -; length: 15; V: TRBV28
CDR3: CASTPGLEVEQYF; DNA: TGTGCCAGCACTCCGGGACTAGAGGTCGAGCAGTACTTC; D: TRBD2; J: TRBJ2-7; size: few; length: 13; V: TRBV28
CDR3: CASSLDSNYGYTF; DNA: TGTGCCAGCAGCTTGGATTCCAACTATGGCTACACCTTC; D: -; J: TRBJ1-2; size: few; length: 13; V: TRBV6-5
CDR3: CASSLYGGAVGYTF; DNA: TGTGCCAGCAGTTTATATGGGGGCGCTGTTGGCTACACCTTC; D: -; J: TRBJ1-2; size: -; length: 14; V: TRBV28
CDR3: CASSLAGYEQYF; DNA: TGTGCCAGCAGTTTAGCGGGCTACGAGCAGTACTTC; D: -; J: TRBJ2-7; size: few; length: 12; V: TRBV28
CDR3: CASSLGLHQETQYF; DNA: TGTGCCAGCAGCTTGGGTCTACATCAAGAGACCCAGTACTTC; D: -; J: TRBJ2-5; size: many; length: 14; V: TRBV7-2
CDR3: CASSNSPSGRASGEQYF; DNA: TGTGCCAGCAGCAACTCCCCTAGCGGGAGGGCTTCGGGGGAGCAGTACTTC; D: TRBD2; J: TRBJ2-7; size: -; length: 17; V: TRBV4-2
CDR3: CASSFTYGYTF; DNA: TGTGCCAGCAGTTTCACCTATGGCTACACCTTC; D: -; J: TRBJ1-2; size: -; length: 11; V: TRBV28
CDR3: CASSFSPGSPQHF; DNA: TGTGCCAGCAGCTTTAGTCCGGGCTCGCCCCAGCATTTT; D: -; J: TRBJ1-5; size: -; length: 13; V: TRBV7-2
CDR3: CASAGSARQPQHF; DNA: TGTGCCAGCGCCGGGAGCGCCCGTCAGCCCCAGCATTTT; D: -; J: TRBJ1-5; size: few; length: 13; V: TRBV6-5
CDR3: CASRRQGAEETQYF; DNA: TGCGCCAGCAGGAGACAGGGGGCTGAGGAGACCCAGTACTTC; D: TRBD1; J: TRBJ2-5; size: -; length: 14; V: TRBV5-1
CDR3: CASSFGTRFSDTQYF; DNA: TGTGCCAGCAGCTTCGGGACTAGATTTTCGGATACGCAGTATTTT; D: TRBD2; J: TRBJ2-3; size: few; length: 15; V: TRBV5-4
CDR3: CASSQGTGSYEQYF; DNA: TGTGCCAGCTCACAAGGGACAGGCTCCTACGAGCAGTACTTC; D: TRBD1; J: TRBJ2-7; size: -; length: 14; V: TRBV18
CDR3: CSVEGTGGSWTEAFF; DNA: TGCAGCGTTGAAGGGACAGGGGGCTCTTGGACTGAAGCTTTCTTT; D: TRBD1; J: TRBJ1-1; size: few; length: 15; V: TRBV29-1
CDR3: CASSQGGGSSYNEQFF; DNA: TGTGCCAGCAGCCAGGGCGGCGGCAGCTCCTACAATGAGCAGTTCTTC; D: -; J: TRBJ2-1; size: many; length: 16; V: TRBV7-3
CDR3: CSVYRTARTDTQYF; DNA: TGCAGCGTCTACCGGACAGCTCGCACAGATACGCAGTATTTT; D: -; J: TRBJ2-3; size: -; length: 14; V: TRBV29-1
CDR3: CSVVSSGRSYNEQFF; DNA: TGCAGCGTTGTTTCTAGCGGGAGGTCCTACAATGAGCAGTTCTTC; D: TRBD2; J: TRBJ2-1; size: many; length: 15; V: TRBV29-1
CDR3: CAISDRNNEQFF; DNA: TGTGCCATCAGTGACCGCAACAATGAGCAGTTCTTC; D: -; J: TRBJ2-1; size: -; length: 12; V: TRBV10-3
CDR3: CASRNWTSGNYEQYF; DNA: TGTGCCAGCAGAAATTGGACTAGCGGAAACTACGAGCAGTACTTC; D: TRBD2; J: TRBJ2-7; size: many; length: 15; V: TRBV28
CDR3: CASSESGRSNEKLFF; DNA: TGTGCCAGCAGTGAATCAGGGAGGTCTAATGAAAAACTGTTTTTT; D: -; J: TRBJ1-4; size: few; length: 15; V: TRBV25-1
CDR3: CASSSFYREGKETQYF; DNA: TGTGCCAGCAGCAGTTTCTACAGGGAGGGGAAAGAGACCCAGTACTTC; D: -; J: TRBJ2-5; size: few; length: 16; V: TRBV5-4
CDR3: CSASGQGRTEAFF; DNA: TGCAGCGCCTCAGGACAGGGACGGACTGAAGCTTTCTTT; D: TRBD1; J: TRBJ1-1; size: -; length: 13; V: TRBV29-1
CDR3: CASSLSRTRGANEQFF; DNA: TGTGCCAGCAGCTTATCCCGGACTAGAGGGGCCAATGAGCAGTTCTTC; D: TRBD2; J: TRBJ2-1; size: many; length: 16; V: TRBV7-8
CDR3: CASSPGQSKETQYF; DNA: TGTGCCAGTAGCCCGGGACAGTCTAAAGAGACCCAGTACTTC; D: TRBD1; J: TRBJ2-5; size: few; length: 14; V: TRBV19
CDR3: CSVELRSGAGNEQFF; DNA: TGCAGCGTTGAATTGAGATCAGGGGCGGGTAATGAGCAGTTCTTC; D: -; J: TRBJ2-1; size: few; length: 15; V: TRBV29-1
CDR3: CASSELGTADYGYTF; DNA: TGTGCCAGCAGTGAATTAGGGACAGCTGATTATGGCTACACCTTC; D: TRBD1; J: TRBJ1-2; size: few; length: 15; V: TRBV25-1
CDR3: CASSHSARNIQYF; DNA: TGTGCCAGCAGCCACAGCGCTCGCAATATTCAGTACTTC; D: -; J: TRBJ2-4; size: -; length: 13; V: TRBV7-9
CDR3: CASSLTSTNTGELFF; DNA: TGTGCCAGCAGCTTGACTTCCACGAACACCGGGGAGCTGTTTTTT; D: -; J: TRBJ2-2; size: -; length: 15; V: TRBV7-3
CDR3: CASSYLGGGLETQYF; DNA: TGTGCCAGCAGTTATCTAGGGGGCGGGCTGGAGACCCAGTACTTC; D: TRBD1; J: TRBJ2-5; size: few; length: 15; V: TRBV28
CDR3: CASSKSGTSGSNYF; DNA: TGTGCCAGCAGCAAATCCGGGACTAGCGGGAGTAACTACTTC; D: TRBD2; J: TRBJ2-7; size: few; length: 14; V: TRBV7-2
CDR3: CATSRDVQGRSSYTF; DNA: TGTGCCACCAGCAGAGATGTGCAGGGGAGGTCAAGCTACACCTTC; D: -; J: TRBJ1-2; size: many; length: 15; V: TRBV15
CDR3: CASRRYNEQFF; DNA: TGTGCCAGCAGACGATACAATGAGCAGTTCTTC; D: -; J: TRBJ2-1; size: few; length: 11; V: TRBV6-6
CDR3: CASSWSRNYGYTF; DNA: TGTGCCAGCAGCTGGAGTAGAAACTATGGCTACACCTTC; D: -; J: TRBJ1-2; size: many; length: 13; V: TRBV5-4
CDR3: CASSETGMDTQYF; DNA: TGTGCCAGCAGTGAAACGGGGATGGATACGCAGTATTTT; D: -; J: TRBJ2-3; size: -; length: 13; V: TRBV2
CDR3: CASSDLVGTDTQYF; DNA: TGTGCCAGCAGTGACCTTGTCGGCACAGATACGCAGTATTTT; D: -; J: TRBJ2-3; size: -; length: 14; V: TRBV25-1
CDR3: CASRALYGYTF; DNA: TGTGCCAGCAGGGCCCTATATGGCTACACCTTC; D: -; J: TRBJ1-2; size: few; length: 11; V: TRBV28
CDR3: CASSQAGGGTEAFF; DNA: TGTGCCAGCAGCCAGGCCGGGGGGGGAACTGAAGCTTTCTTT; D: -; J: TRBJ1-1; size: many; length: 14; V: TRBV4-2
CDR3: CASRGLASYEQYF; DNA: TGTGCCAGCAGGGGACTAGCTTCCTACGAGCAGTACTTC; D: TRBD2; J: TRBJ2-7; size: -; length: 13; V: TRBV6-5